This TCR beta chain was recovered during a study of T cells after yellow fever vaccination. Study summary: The SMART-Seq v4 Ultra Low Input method served to prepare the low-cell-number fractions.

TCRdb called the 5' RACE reads again in MiXCR, with one record for every CDR3 protein. Among some 300,000 distinct CDR3 sequences listed, 8.7% were seen once. Concerning this clonotype itself: Its antigen is currently unknown.

Study results and limitations: The bulk population could contribute abundant contaminating clonotypes to FACS-sorted repertoires. Though weaker, the secondary response peaked faster, on day 5 versus 15.

The germline CDR1 and CDR2 sequences are DFQATT and SNEGSKA (reference sequence). The CDR3 length is 12 residues. V was trimmed by 5 bases and J by 5 bases, leaving 12 bases between them. The TCR comes from a man younger than 35 who received the YFV17D yellow fever vaccine. The sequencing used CD4+ T cells sorted from PBMCs, collected 5 days after the yellow fever booster vaccination. The genes are TRBV20-1 and TRBJ1-2, with D hard to call. In DNA, the CDR3 is TGCAGTGCTTATCCGGGCCCTTATGGCTACACCTTC. Its translation: CSAYPGPYGYTF.